This T cell receptor beta chain was captured by sequencing in a study of blood T cell repertoires in COVID-19. About the study: COVID-19 samples from acute and convalescent phases originated in the United States, Italy and Spain. T cells, B-cell-depleted T cells, or PBMCs provided the cDNA or gDNA that served as material.

Authors' analysis steps: Cell counts per sample came from amplifying reference gene primers. Libraries were prepared by immunoSEQ multiplex PCR; TCRdb keeps only in-frame clonotypes and omits some of them. Clonal size and the V and J genes are those of that table, whereas D and trimming came from the DNA. This sample has fewer than 200,000 clones, with approximately 80% found just once. The CDR3 is made up of 13 amino acids. V was clipped by 6 bases and J by 0 bases, with 8 bases between them. J is TRBJ1-1 and V is TRBV12-3 or TRBV12-4; D unresolved. The receptor's source is a human donor in a cohort sampled during active COVID-19. Sequencing was done on a sample of peripheral blood. CDR3 protein: CASRPPMNTEAFF. The CDR3 nucleotides are TGTGCCAGCAGACCCCCTATGAACACTGAAGCTTTCTTT.